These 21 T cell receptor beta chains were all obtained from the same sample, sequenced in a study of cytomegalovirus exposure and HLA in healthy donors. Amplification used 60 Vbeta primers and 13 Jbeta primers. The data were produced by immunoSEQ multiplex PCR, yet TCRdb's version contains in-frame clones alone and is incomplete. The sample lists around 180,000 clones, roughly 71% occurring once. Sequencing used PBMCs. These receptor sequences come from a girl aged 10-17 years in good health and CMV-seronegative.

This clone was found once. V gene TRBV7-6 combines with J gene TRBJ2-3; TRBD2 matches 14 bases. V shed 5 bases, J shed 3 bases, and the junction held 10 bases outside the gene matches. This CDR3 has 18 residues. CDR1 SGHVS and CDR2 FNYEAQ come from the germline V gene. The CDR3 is CASSLGTSGGTGTDTQYF. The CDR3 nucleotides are TGTGCCAGCAGCCTGGGGACTAGCGGGGGCACCGGAACAGATACGCAGTATTTT.

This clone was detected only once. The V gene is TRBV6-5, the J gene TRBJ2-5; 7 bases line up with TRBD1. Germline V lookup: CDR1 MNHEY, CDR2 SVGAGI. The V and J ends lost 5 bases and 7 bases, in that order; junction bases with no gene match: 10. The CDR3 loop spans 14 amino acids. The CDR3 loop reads CASSPGQPKGTQYF. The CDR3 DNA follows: TGTGCCAGCAGTCCGGGACAGCCAAAAGGGACCCAGTACTTC.

The CDR3 sequence is CASSPSVIGKGGNTIYF. DNA for the CDR3: TGTGCCAGCAGCCCTAGCGTGATAGGGAAAGGAGGAAACACCATATATTTT. The chain combines TRBV4-2 with TRBJ1-3; D ambiguous. Trimming pared 4 bases from V and 4 bases from J, leaving 20 bases between. The CDR3 is 17 amino acids. From germline, CDR1 is LGHNA and CDR2 YNFKEQ.

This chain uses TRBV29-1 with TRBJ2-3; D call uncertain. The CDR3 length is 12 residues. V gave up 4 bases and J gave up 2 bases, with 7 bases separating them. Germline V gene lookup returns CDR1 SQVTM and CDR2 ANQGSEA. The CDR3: CSVGRSTDTQYF. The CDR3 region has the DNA TGCAGCGTTGGGCGGTCCACAGATACGCAGTATTTT.

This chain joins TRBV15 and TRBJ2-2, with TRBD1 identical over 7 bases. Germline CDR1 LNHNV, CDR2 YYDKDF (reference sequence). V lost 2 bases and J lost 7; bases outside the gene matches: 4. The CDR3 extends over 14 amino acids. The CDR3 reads CATSRTGDDGELFF. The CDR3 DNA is TGTGCCACCAGCAGAACAGGGGATGACGGGGAGCTGTTTTTT. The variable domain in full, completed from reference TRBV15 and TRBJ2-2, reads DAMVIQNPRYQVTQFGKPVTLSCSQTLNHNVMYWYQQKSSQAPKLLFHYYDKDFNNEADTPDNFQSRRPNTSFCFLDIRSPGLGDTAMYLCATSRTGDDGELFFGEGSRLTVL.

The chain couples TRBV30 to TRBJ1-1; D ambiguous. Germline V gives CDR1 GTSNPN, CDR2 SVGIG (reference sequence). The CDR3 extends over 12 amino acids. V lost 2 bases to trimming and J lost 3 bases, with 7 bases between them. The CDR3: CAWSSVDTEAFF. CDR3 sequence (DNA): TGTGCCTGGAGTTCAGTCGACACTGAAGCTTTCTTT.

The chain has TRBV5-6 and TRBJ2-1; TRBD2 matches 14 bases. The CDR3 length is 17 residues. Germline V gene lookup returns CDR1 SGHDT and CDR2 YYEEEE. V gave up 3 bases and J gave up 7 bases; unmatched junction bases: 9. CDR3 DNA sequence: TGTGCCAGCAGCTGGGGACCCGGGACTAGCGGGGGTAATGAGCAGTTCTTC. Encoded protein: CASSWGPGTSGGNEQFF.

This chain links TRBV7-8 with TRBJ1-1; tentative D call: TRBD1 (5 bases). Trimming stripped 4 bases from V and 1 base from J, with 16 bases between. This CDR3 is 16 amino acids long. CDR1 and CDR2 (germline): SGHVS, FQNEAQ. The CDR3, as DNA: TGTGCCAGCAGCTCAGTCCCGAGCCAGGGGAACACTGAAGCTTTCTTT. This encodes CASSSVPSQGNTEAFF.

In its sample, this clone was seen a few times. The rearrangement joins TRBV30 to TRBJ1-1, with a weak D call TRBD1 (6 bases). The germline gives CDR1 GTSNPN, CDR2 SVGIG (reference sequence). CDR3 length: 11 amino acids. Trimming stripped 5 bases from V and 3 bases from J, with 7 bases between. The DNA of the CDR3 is TGTGCCTGGCAGGGGTACACTGAAGCTTTCTTT. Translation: CAWQGYTEAFF. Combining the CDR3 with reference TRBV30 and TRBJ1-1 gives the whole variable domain SQTIHQWPATLVQPVGSPLSLECTVEGTSNPNLYWYRQAAGRGLQLLFYSVGIGQISSEVPQNLSASRPQDRQFILSSKKLLLSDSGFYLCAWQGYTEAFFGQGTRLTVV.

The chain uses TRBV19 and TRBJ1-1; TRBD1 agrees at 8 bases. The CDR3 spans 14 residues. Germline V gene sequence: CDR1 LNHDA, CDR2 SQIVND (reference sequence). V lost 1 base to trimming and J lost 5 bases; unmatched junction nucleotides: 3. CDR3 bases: TGTGCCAGTAGTATAGGGGACAGGAGAACTGAAGCTTTCTTT. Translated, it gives CASSIGDRRTEAFF.

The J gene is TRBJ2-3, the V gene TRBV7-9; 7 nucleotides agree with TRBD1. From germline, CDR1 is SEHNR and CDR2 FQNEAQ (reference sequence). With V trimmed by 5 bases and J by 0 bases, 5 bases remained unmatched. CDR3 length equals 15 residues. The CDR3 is CASSPQGSSTDTQYF. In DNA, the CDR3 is TGTGCCAGCAGCCCACAGGGGTCTAGCACAGATACGCAGTATTTT.

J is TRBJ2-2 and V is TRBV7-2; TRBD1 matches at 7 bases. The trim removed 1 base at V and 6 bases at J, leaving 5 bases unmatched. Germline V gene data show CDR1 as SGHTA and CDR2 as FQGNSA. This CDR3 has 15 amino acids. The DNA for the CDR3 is TGTGCCAGCAGCTTAGGAGGGGGCGGCCCCGGGGAGCTGTTTTTT. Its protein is CASSLGGGGPGELFF.

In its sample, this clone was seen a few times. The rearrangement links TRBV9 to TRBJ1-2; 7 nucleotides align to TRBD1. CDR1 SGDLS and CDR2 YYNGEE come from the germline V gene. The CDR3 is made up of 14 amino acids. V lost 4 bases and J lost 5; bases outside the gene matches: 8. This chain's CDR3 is CASSPGTASYGYTF. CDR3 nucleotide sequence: TGTGCCAGCAGCCCGGGGACAGCGTCGTATGGCTACACCTTC. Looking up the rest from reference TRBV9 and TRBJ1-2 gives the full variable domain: DSGVTQTPKHLITATGQRVTLRCSPRSGDLSVYWYQQSLDQGLQFLIQYYNGEERAKGNILERFSAQQFPDLHSELNLSSLELGDSALYFCASSPGTASYGYTFGSGTRLTVV.

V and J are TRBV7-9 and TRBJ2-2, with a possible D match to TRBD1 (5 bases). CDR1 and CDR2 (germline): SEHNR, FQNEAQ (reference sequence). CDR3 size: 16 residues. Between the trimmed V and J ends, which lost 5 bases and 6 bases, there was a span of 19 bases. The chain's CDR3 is CASSEASRTGAGELFF. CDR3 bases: TGTGCCAGCAGCGAAGCCTCTCGAACAGGAGCCGGGGAGCTGTTTTTT.

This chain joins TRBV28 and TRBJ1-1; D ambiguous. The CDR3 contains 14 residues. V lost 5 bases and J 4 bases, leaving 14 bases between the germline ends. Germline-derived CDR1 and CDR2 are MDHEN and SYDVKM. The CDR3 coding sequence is TGTGCCAGCAGTATCTCGGAAAGCGGCACTGAAGCTTTCTTT. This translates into CASSISESGTEAFF.

In DNA, the CDR3 is TGCAGCGTTGAAGACGGAGAGACCCAGTACTTC. Encoded protein: CSVEDGETQYF. The rearrangement uses TRBV29-1 and TRBJ2-5, with no clear D. V was cut by 0 bases and J by 4 bases, with 3 bases left in between. There are 11 residues in the CDR3. Per the germline V gene, CDR1 is SQVTM and CDR2 is ANQGSEA.

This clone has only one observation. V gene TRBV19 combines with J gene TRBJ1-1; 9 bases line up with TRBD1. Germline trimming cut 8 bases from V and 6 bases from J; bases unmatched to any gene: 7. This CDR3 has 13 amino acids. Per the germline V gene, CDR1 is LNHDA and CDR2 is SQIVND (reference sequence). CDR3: CASGRDRASEAFF. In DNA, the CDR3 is TGTGCCAGTGGCCGGGACAGGGCCTCTGAAGCTTTCTTT. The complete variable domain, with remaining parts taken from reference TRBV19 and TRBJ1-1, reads DGGITQSPKYLFRKEGQNVTLSCEQNLNHDAMYWYRQDPGQGLRLIYYSQIVNDFQKGDIAEGYSVSREKKESFPLTVTSAQKNPTAFYLCASGRDRASEAFFGQGTRLTVV.

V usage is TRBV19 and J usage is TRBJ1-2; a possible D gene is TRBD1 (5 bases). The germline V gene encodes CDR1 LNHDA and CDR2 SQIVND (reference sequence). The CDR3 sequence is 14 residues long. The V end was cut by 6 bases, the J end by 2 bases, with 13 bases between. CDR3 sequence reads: CASSLLGGNYGYTF. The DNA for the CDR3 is TGTGCCAGTAGCCTTCTTGGGGGGAACTATGGCTACACCTTC. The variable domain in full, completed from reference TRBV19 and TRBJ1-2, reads DGGITQSPKYLFRKEGQNVTLSCEQNLNHDAMYWYRQDPGQGLRLIYYSQIVNDFQKGDIAEGYSVSREKKESFPLTVTSAQKNPTAFYLCASSLLGGNYGYTFGSGTRLTVV.

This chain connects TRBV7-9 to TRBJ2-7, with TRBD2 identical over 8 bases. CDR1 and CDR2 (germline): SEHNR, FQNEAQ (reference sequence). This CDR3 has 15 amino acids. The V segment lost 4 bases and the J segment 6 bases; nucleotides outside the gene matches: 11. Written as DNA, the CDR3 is TGTGCCAGCAGCTCCCCGGGAGGGTTATCGACCGAGCAGTACTTC. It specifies CASSSPGGLSTEQYF.

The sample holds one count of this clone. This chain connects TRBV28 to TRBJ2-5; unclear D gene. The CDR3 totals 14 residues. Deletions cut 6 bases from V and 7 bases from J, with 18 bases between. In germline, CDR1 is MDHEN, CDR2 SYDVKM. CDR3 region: CASSHATSPGTQYF. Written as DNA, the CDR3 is TGTGCCAGCAGCCATGCGACCTCGCCAGGGACCCAGTACTTC.

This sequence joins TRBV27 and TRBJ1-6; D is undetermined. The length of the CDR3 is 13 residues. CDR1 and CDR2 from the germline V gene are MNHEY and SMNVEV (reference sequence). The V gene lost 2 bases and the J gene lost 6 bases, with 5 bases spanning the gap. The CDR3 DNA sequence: TGTGCCAGCAGTTTAGACTTTAATTCACCCCTCCACTTT. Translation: CASSLDFNSPLHF.